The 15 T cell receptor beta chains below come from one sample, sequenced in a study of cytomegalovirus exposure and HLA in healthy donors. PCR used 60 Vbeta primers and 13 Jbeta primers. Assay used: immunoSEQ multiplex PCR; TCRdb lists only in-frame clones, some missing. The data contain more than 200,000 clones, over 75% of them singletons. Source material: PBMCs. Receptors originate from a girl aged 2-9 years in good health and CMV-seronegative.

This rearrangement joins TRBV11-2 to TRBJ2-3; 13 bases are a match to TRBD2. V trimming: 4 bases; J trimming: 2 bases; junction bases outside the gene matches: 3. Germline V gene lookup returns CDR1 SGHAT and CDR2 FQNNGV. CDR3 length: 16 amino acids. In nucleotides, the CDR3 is TGTGCCAGCAGCTCCGGACTAGCGGGAGTCACAGATACGCAGTATTTT. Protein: CASSSGLAGVTDTQYF.

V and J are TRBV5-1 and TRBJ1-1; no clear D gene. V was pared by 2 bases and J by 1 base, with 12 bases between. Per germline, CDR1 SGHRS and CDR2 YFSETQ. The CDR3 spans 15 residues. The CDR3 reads CASSLGRGRNTEAFF. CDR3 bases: TGCGCCAGCAGCTTAGGACGGGGAAGGAACACTGAAGCTTTCTTT.

The CDR3: CASSAPLAGGPAGELFF. CDR3 sequence (DNA): TGTGCCAGCTCCGCCCCTCTAGCGGGAGGGCCGGCCGGGGAGCTGTTTTTT. The rearrangement joins TRBV18 to TRBJ2-2; 12 nucleotides line up with TRBD2. Trimming removed 6 bases from V and 6 bases from J; junction bases left unmatched: 11. CDR3 length: 17 amino acids. Germline loops: CDR1 KGHSH, CDR2 LQKENI.

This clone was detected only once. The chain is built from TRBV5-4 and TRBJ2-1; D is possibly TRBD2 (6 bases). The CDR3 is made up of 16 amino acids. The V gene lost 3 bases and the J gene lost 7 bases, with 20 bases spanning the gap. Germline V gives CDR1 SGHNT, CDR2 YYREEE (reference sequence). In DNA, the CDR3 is TGTGCCAGCAGCTCTTCCCGGGGAGGTCGACCGAATGAGCAGTTCTTC. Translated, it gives CASSSSRGGRPNEQFF.

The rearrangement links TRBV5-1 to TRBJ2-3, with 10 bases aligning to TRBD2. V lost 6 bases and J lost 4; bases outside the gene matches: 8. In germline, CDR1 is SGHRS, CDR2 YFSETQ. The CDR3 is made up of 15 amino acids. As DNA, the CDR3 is TGCGCCAGCAACAGACTAGCGGGTAGTTCAGATACGCAGTATTTT. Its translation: CASNRLAGSSDTQYF.

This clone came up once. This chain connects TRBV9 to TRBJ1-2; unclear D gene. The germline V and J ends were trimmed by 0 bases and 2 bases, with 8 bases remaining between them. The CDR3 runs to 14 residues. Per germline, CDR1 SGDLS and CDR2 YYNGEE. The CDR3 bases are TGTGCCAGCAGCGTAGAAGGAGGAAACTATGGCTACACCTTC. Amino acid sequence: CASSVEGGNYGYTF.

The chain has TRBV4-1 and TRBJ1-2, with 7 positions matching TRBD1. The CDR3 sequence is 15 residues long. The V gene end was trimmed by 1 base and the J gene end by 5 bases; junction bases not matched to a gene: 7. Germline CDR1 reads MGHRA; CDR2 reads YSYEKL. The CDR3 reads CASSQGERTGYGYTF. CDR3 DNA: TGCGCCAGCAGCCAAGGAGAAAGGACAGGTTATGGCTACACCTTC.

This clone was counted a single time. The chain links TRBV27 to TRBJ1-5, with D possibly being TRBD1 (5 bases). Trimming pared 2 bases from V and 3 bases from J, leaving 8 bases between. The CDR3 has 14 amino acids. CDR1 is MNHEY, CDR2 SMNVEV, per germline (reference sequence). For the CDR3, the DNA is TGTGCCAGCAGTTTAGCAGGGTTCAATCAGCCCCAGCATTTT. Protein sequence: CASSLAGFNQPQHF.

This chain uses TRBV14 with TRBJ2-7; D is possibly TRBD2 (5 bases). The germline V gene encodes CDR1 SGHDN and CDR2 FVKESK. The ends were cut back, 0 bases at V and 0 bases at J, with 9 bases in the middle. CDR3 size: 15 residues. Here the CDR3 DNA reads TGTGCCAGCAGCCAAGAACTAGGGAGCTCCTACGAGCAGTACTTC. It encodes CASSQELGSSYEQYF.

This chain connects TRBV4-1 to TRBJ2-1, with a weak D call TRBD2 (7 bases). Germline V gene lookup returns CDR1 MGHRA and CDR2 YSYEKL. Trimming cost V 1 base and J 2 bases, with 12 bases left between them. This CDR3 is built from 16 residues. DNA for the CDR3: TGCGCCAGCAGCCAAGGGGGGGGCAGGACCTACAATGAGCAGTTCTTC. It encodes CASSQGGGRTYNEQFF.

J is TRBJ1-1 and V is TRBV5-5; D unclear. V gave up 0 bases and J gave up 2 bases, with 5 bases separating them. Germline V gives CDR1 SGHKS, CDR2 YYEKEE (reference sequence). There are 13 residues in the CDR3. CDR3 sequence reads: CASSLGPNTEAFF. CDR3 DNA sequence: TGTGCCAGCAGCTTGGGGCCTAACACTGAAGCTTTCTTT. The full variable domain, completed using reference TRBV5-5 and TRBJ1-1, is DAGVTQSPTHLIKTRGQQVTLRCSPISGHKSVSWYQQVLGQGPQFIFQYYEKEERGRGNFPDRFSARQFPNYSSELNVNALLLGDSALYLCASSLGPNTEAFFGQGTRLTVV.

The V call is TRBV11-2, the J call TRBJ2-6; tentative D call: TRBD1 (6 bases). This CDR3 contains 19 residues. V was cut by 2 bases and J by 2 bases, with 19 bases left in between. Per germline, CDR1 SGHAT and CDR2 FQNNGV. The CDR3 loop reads CASSLLRGTRMAGANVLTF. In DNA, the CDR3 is TGTGCCAGCAGCTTACTGAGGGGGACACGGATGGCTGGGGCCAACGTCCTGACTTTC.

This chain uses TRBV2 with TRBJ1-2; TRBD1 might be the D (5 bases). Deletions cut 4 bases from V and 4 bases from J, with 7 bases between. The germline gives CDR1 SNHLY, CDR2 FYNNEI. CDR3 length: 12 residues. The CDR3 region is CASSGTLYGYTF. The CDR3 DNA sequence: TGTGCCAGCAGTGGGACACTCTATGGCTACACCTTC.

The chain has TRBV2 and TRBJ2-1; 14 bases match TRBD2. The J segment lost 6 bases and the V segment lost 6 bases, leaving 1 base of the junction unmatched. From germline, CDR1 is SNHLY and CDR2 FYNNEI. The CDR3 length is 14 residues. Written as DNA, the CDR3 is TGTGCCAGCAGGGGACTAGCGGGAGCCAATGAGCAGTTCTTC. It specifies CASRGLAGANEQFF.

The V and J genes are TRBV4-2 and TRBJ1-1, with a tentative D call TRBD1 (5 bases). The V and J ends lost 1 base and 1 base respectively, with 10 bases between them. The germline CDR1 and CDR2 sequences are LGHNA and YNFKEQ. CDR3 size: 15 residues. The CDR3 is CASSQGRARNTEAFF. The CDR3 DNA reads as TGTGCCAGCAGCCAAGGCAGGGCGCGGAACACTGAAGCTTTCTTT.